The TCR beta chain under discussion was sequenced for a study of blood T cell repertoires in COVID-19. Study summary: Both acute and convalescent COVID-19 samples were obtained from the United States, Italy and Spain. Nucleic acid was either cDNA or gDNA, and it came from T cells, B-cell-depleted T cells, or PBMCs.

With 6 bases clipped from V and 5 bases from J, the junction kept 9 bases outside the gene matches. From germline, CDR1 is MDHEN and CDR2 SYDVKM. This CDR3 is built from 15 residues. Membership in each cohort depended on participant-reported clinical history. The repertoire was sequenced with immunoSEQ multiplex PCR; TCRdb's copy has only in-frame clones and lacks some. The top ten clones hold about 1% of a sample with about 260,000 clones, 85% to 90% of them seen once. This chain connects TRBV28 to TRBJ2-5; the match to TRBD2 covers 10 bases. This TCR was recovered from a man over 45 who had been exposed to COVID-19. The sample was PBMCs or T cells enriched from blood (not recorded which). DNA of the CDR3: TGTGCCAGCAGCTCAGCGGGGGGGCGAGTGGAGACCCAGTACTTC. Translating gives CASSSAGGRVETQYF.